This T cell receptor beta chain originates from a study of control samples from healthy donors and cancer patients. Profiled with immunoSEQ multiplex PCR; TCRdb holds only in-frame clones, not every one. The sample has approximately 220,000 clones; around 94% are singletons. With V trimmed by 4 bases and J by 4 bases, 8 bases remained unmatched. CDR1 is SGHRS, CDR2 YFSETQ, per germline. The CDR3 has 16 amino acids. The TCR sequence derives from a man aged 50 to 59 in good health. The sample taken for sequencing was blood. V is TRBV5-1 and J is TRBJ2-5; the match to TRBD2 covers 12 bases. DNA of the CDR3: TGCGCCAGCAGCCGCCGGACTAGCGGGGATGGAGAGACCCAGTACTTC. It codes for CASSRRTSGDGETQYF.